This is a list of T cell receptor beta chains from one sample in a study of T cell responses to AZD1222 COVID-19 vaccine. Measured with immunoSEQ multiplex PCR; TCRdb has only the in-frame clones, and not every one. The sample records about 100,000 clones, 89% being singletons. Material: peripheral blood, obtained on day 0 of MenACWY control vaccination. The receptor set was obtained from an adult in good health. CDR3s include the opening cysteine and the closing phenylalanine or tryptophan. The order of the fields is D gene, V gene, J gene, clone size, CDR3 protein, CDR3 DNA. A D gene is named only where the DNA matches it firmly. Rows give clone size only sometimes, using once, few, many, or a class for an expanded clone.

>.|TRBV18|TRBJ2-6|.
CASSPPDAWSSGANVLTF
TGTGCCAGCTCACCACCCGATGCATGGAGCTCTGGGGCCAACGTCCTGACTTTC
>.|TRBV9|TRBJ2-1|.
CASSVGVANEQFF
TGTGCCAGCAGCGTAGGAGTAGCCAATGAGCAGTTCTTC
>.|TRBV28|TRBJ1-2|.
CASSFAHGYTF
TGTGCCAGCAGTTTTGCCCATGGCTACACCTTC
>TRBD1|TRBV27|TRBJ1-2|.
CASSSTGVYGYTF
TGTGCCAGCAGTTCGACAGGGGTCTATGGCTACACCTTC
>.|TRBV19|TRBJ2-5|.
CASSSSTVLETQYF
TGTGCCAGTAGTAGCTCGACAGTCCTAGAGACCCAGTACTTC
>.|TRBV7-2|TRBJ1-5|once
CASSPSQGWQPQHF
TGTGCCAGCAGCCCAAGCCAGGGGTGGCAGCCCCAGCATTTT
>TRBD2|TRBV27|TRBJ2-2|.
CASSHSGGGTGELFF
TGTGCCAGCAGTCATAGCGGGGGGGGCACCGGGGAGCTGTTTTTT
>.|TRBV7-9|TRBJ1-1|.
CASSASPIADF
TGTGCCAGCAGCGCCTCGCCAATTGCCGACTTT
>TRBD1|TRBV10-3|TRBJ2-7|.
CAITGQGDNEQYF
TGTGCCATCACCGGACAGGGGGATAACGAGCAGTACTTC
>.|TRBV9|TRBJ2-5|.
CASSDTGNQETQYF
TGTGCCAGCAGCGACACAGGGAACCAAGAGACCCAGTACTTC
>.|TRBV30|TRBJ1-2|.
CAWTPSGFNYGYTF
TGTGCCTGGACCCCCTCAGGGTTTAACTATGGCTACACCTTC
>TRBD1|TRBV10-3|TRBJ1-2|few
CAISESGQGFPFGGYTF
TGTGCCATCAGTGAGAGTGGACAGGGATTCCCGTTCGGAGGCTACACCTTC
>TRBD1|TRBV5-1|TRBJ1-6|.
CASSLQGAGNSPLHF
TGCGCCAGCAGCTTACAGGGGGCAGGGAATTCACCCCTCCACTTT
>.|TRBV6-5|TRBJ1-2|.
CASGQANYGYTF
TGTGCCAGCGGGCAAGCTAACTATGGCTACACCTTC
>.|TRBV11-3|TRBJ2-1|.
CASSLGNEQFF
TGTGCCAGCAGCTTAGGCAATGAGCAGTTCTTC
>TRBD1|TRBV7-9|TRBJ2-5|.
CASSLVGTGLQETQYF
TGTGCCAGCAGCTTAGTTGGGACAGGGCTTCAAGAGACCCAGTACTTC
>.|TRBV11-2|TRBJ1-1|.
CASSFTPTENTEAFF
TGTGCCAGCAGCTTCACGCCAACAGAGAACACTGAAGCTTTCTTT
>.|TRBV6-5|TRBJ2-6|.
CASSIGPSGANVLTF
TGTGCCAGCAGTATCGGACCTTCGGGGGCCAACGTCCTGACTTTC
>.|TRBV25-1|TRBJ1-1|.
CASSDWGRNTEAFF
TGTGCCAGCAGTGACTGGGGACGGAACACTGAAGCTTTCTTT
>.|TRBV6-5|TRBJ1-2|.
CATSLEVIYGYTF
TGTGCCACCTCCCTCGAGGTTATCTATGGCTACACCTTC
>.|TRBV2|TRBJ2-5|.
CASSDNSQETQYF
TGTGCCAGCAGTGATAACAGCCAAGAGACCCAGTACTTC
>TRBD1|TRBV29-1|TRBJ1-1|.
CSVQKGGTGGANEAFF
TGCAGCGTTCAAAAAGGGGGGACAGGGGGCGCGAATGAAGCTTTCTTT
>.|TRBV10-1|TRBJ2-3|.
CASSDPSVGLLGDTQYF
TGCGCCAGCAGTGATCCTTCGGTCGGGCTCCTGGGGGATACGCAGTATTTT
>.|TRBV5-6|TRBJ2-7|few
CASSSHYEQYF
TGTGCCAGCAGCTCCCACTACGAGCAGTACTTC
>TRBD1|TRBV30|TRBJ1-1|.
CAWNQGQGSTEAFF
TGTGCCTGGAACCAGGGACAGGGAAGCACTGAAGCTTTCTTT
>TRBD1|TRBV11-3|TRBJ2-3|.
CASSLAGTAPTDTQYF
TGTGCCAGCAGCTTAGCGGGGACAGCCCCCACAGATACGCAGTATTTT
>.|TRBV5-1|TRBJ2-2|.
CASSFSGASTGELFF
TGCGCCAGCAGCTTTTCAGGGGCGAGTACCGGGGAGCTGTTTTTT
>.|TRBV30|TRBJ1-5|.
CAWSVQANQPQHF
TGTGCCTGGAGTGTCCAGGCCAATCAGCCCCAGCATTTT
>.|TRBV6-5|TRBJ1-1|.
CASSYSLLDTEAFF
TGTGCCAGCAGTTACAGCCTTTTGGACACTGAAGCTTTCTTT
>.|TRBV24-1|TRBJ2-7|.
CATSQRGRWYEQYF
TGTGCCACCAGTCAACGGGGGCGATGGTACGAGCAGTACTTC
>.|TRBV27|TRBJ2-7|.
CASSFLDSYEQYF
TGTGCCAGCAGTTTTCTCGACAGCTACGAGCAGTACTTC
>.|TRBV30|TRBJ2-1|.
CAWRGKGQFF
TGTGCCTGGAGGGGGAAAGGGCAGTTCTTC
>.|TRBV7-8|TRBJ1-5|once
CASSPHQGPSQPQHF
TGTGCCAGCAGCCCCCACCAGGGCCCCTCCCAGCCCCAGCATTTT
>TRBD1|TRBV4-2|TRBJ1-3|few
CASSQVRVQGANTIYF
TGTGCCAGCAGCCAAGTTCGCGTTCAGGGGGCCAACACCATATATTTT
>TRBD1|TRBV11-3|TRBJ2-4|.
CASSSDRGNIQYF
TGTGCCAGCAGCTCTGACAGGGGGAACATTCAGTACTTC
>.|TRBV9|TRBJ2-2|.
CASSGDTGELFF
TGTGCCAGCAGCGGAGACACCGGGGAGCTGTTTTTT
>.|TRBV19|TRBJ1-1|.
CASSWTDSRRAFF
TGTGCCAGTAGTTGGACGGACAGTCGTCGAGCTTTCTTT
>.|TRBV13|TRBJ1-4|.
CASSPDGATNEKLFF
TGTGCCAGCAGCCCGGACGGAGCAACTAATGAAAAACTGTTTTTT
>TRBD1|TRBV7-9|TRBJ2-1|.
CASSFSQGANEQFF
TGTGCCAGCAGCTTTTCACAGGGGGCCAATGAGCAGTTCTTC
>.|TRBV7-3|TRBJ2-5|.
CASSLTTAGETQYF
TGTGCCAGCAGCTTAACGACAGCCGGGGAGACCCAGTACTTC
>TRBD1|TRBV6-5|TRBJ2-7|.
CASRVGQGFYEQYF
TGTGCCAGCAGGGTTGGACAGGGTTTCTACGAGCAGTACTTC
>.|TRBV9|TRBJ1-2|.
CASSPGPSGYTF
TGTGCCAGCAGCCCCGGACCATCCGGCTACACCTTC
>.|TRBV28|TRBJ1-4|.
CASSFLGGGEKLFF
TGTGCCAGCAGTTTCCTAGGGGGGGGTGAAAAACTGTTTTTT
>.|TRBV5-1|TRBJ1-4|.
CASSRPSSWQITNEKLFF
TGCGCCAGCAGCCGACCGTCCTCCTGGCAAATAACTAATGAAAAACTGTTTTTT
>.|TRBV3-1/TRBV3-2|TRBJ2-7|.
CASSLKGGGSYEQYF
TGTGCCAGCAGCCTTAAGGGGGGAGGATCCTACGAGCAGTACTTC
>TRBD2|TRBV6-2/TRBV6-3|TRBJ2-1|.
CASSSHSGGAYNEQFF
TGTGCCAGCAGTTCACATAGCGGGGGGGCCTACAATGAGCAGTTCTTC
>.|TRBV5-8|TRBJ1-2|.
CASSPRPGTAPYGYTF
TGTGCCAGCAGCCCACGTCCCGGGACGGCGCCCTATGGCTACACCTTC
>.|TRBV5-1|TRBJ2-7|.
CASRPHDGYEQYF
TGCGCCAGCAGGCCGCATGACGGCTACGAGCAGTACTTC
>TRBD2|TRBV19|TRBJ2-1|.
CASSIGGTSGPQFF
TGTGCCAGTAGTATTGGTGGGACTAGCGGACCCCAGTTCTTC